The 26 T cell receptor beta chains below all came from one sample that was sequenced in a study of cytomegalovirus exposure and HLA in healthy donors. PCR involved 60 Vbeta and 13 Jbeta primers. Repertoires were generated with immunoSEQ multiplex PCR, while TCRdb's copy carries only in-frame clones and drops some. Here the sample spans around 180,000 clones, almost 85% being singletons. The sequencing sample was made of PBMCs. The receptors originated from a woman between 45 and 60 years old in good health and CMV-seronegative.

J is TRBJ1-1 and V is TRBV5-4; D call uncertain. Per the germline V gene, CDR1 is SGHNT and CDR2 is YYREEE (reference sequence). V lost 7 bases and J lost 3, with 16 bases in between. This CDR3 has 14 amino acids. The CDR3 is CASGPYPRHTEAFF. CDR3 bases: TGTGCCAGCGGGCCCTATCCCCGCCACACTGAAGCTTTCTTT.

The chain links TRBV7-8 to TRBJ2-7; 8 nucleotides line up with TRBD1. V shed 1 base, J shed 4 bases, and the junction held 3 bases outside the gene matches. CDR3 size: 14 residues. Germline lookup yields CDR1 SGHVS and CDR2 FQNEAQ. The CDR3 loop reads CASSLGQGAYEQYF. CDR3 in DNA: TGTGCCAGCAGCTTAGGGCAGGGGGCTTACGAGCAGTACTTC. Complete variable domain (other parts from reference TRBV7-8 and TRBJ2-7): GAGVSQSPRYKVAKRGQDVALRCDPISGHVSLFWYQQALGQGPEFLTYFQNEAQLDKSGLPSDRFFAERPEGSVSTLKIQRTQQEDSAVYLCASSLGQGAYEQYFGPGTRLTVT.

This clone appeared once. This chain links TRBV30 with TRBJ1-5, with a possible D match to TRBD1 (5 bases). The V end was cut by 3 bases, the J end by 6 bases, with 15 bases between. The CDR3 consists of 14 residues. Per the germline V gene, CDR1 is GTSNPN and CDR2 is SVGIG (reference sequence). CDR3 in DNA: TGTGCCTGGAGACCTCCCGGGGGAGGTCAGCCCCAGCATTTT. Translation gives CAWRPPGGGQPQHF.

The chain joins TRBV5-4 to TRBJ2-7; TRBD1 is a possible D gene (6 bases). TRBJ2-5 explains the end of the DNA better; the J call may be wrong. Germline V gene sequence: CDR1 SGHNT, CDR2 YYREEE (reference sequence). There are 16 residues in the CDR3. The CDR3 loop reads CASSLSADRSQETQYF. CDR3 DNA: TGTGCCAGCAGCTTGAGCGCGGACAGATCTCAAGAGACCCAGTACTTC.

The chain recombines TRBV5-1 with TRBJ2-5; 8 positions agree with TRBD1. V dropped 2 bases and J dropped 4; count of bases not matched to a gene: 7. CDR1 and CDR2 from the germline V gene are SGHRS and YFSETQ. CDR3 size: 15 residues. This chain's CDR3 is CASSLGQGSAETQYF. Written as DNA, the CDR3 is TGCGCCAGCAGCTTAGGACAGGGATCAGCAGAGACCCAGTACTTC. The variable domain in full, completed from reference TRBV5-1 and TRBJ2-5, reads KAGVTQTPRYLIKTRGQQVTLSCSPISGHRSVSWYQQTPGQGLQFLFEYFSETQRNKGNFPGRFSGRQFSNSRSEMNVSTLELGDSALYLCASSLGQGSAETQYFGPGTRLLVL.

The gene calls are TRBV28 and TRBJ2-1, with 11 bases identical to TRBD2. J lost 5 bases, V lost 5 bases, and 8 bases had no gene match. The CDR3 sequence is 16 residues long. Germline V gene sequence: CDR1 MDHEN, CDR2 SYDVKM. The CDR3 region has the DNA TGTGCCAGCAGTCTTACTAGCGGGAGTTGGAACAATGAGCAGTTCTTC. This sequence encodes CASSLTSGSWNNEQFF. The variable domain in full, completed from reference TRBV28 and TRBJ2-1, reads DVKVTQSSRYLVKRTGEKVFLECVQDMDHENMFWYRQDPGLGLRLIYFSYDVKMKEKGDIPEGYSVSREKKERFSLILESASTNQTSMYLCASSLTSGSWNNEQFFGPGTRLTVL.

This chain links TRBV5-1 with TRBJ2-5; a possible D gene is TRBD1 (6 bases). The CDR3 has 14 residues. V lost 2 bases, J lost 5 bases, and 13 bases lay in between. Germline V lookup: CDR1 SGHRS, CDR2 YFSETQ. CDR3 in amino acids: CASSFAGESETQYF. The CDR3, as DNA: TGCGCCAGCAGCTTCGCAGGGGAATCGGAGACCCAGTACTTC.

The CDR3 DNA is TGTGCCTGGACGAGGGACTACAATGAGCAGTTCTTC. The encoded protein is CAWTRDYNEQFF. This chain uses TRBV30 with TRBJ2-1, with D possibly TRBD2 on 5 matching bases. Germline CDR1 GTSNPN, CDR2 SVGIG (reference sequence). V lost 4 bases and J 3 bases, leaving 7 bases between the germline ends. CDR3 length equals 12 residues.

This clone came up once. The rearrangement joins TRBV5-4 to TRBJ2-1; 7 bases line up with TRBD1. The V gene's germline CDR1 is SGHNT and CDR2 YYREEE (reference sequence). This CDR3 has 16 amino acids. J gave up 0 bases and V 6 bases, and 9 bases lay outside the gene matches. The CDR3 sequence: CASTPGGTDSYNEQFF. For the CDR3, the DNA is TGTGCCAGCACTCCCGGTGGGACAGACTCCTACAATGAGCAGTTCTTC.

V and J are TRBV18 and TRBJ2-3; D unresolved. V dropped 3 bases and J dropped 4 bases, with 11 bases sitting between them. Per the germline V gene, CDR1 is KGHSH and CDR2 is LQKENI. The CDR3 extends over 14 amino acids. CDR3 in amino acids: CASSPNAPADTQYF. Written as DNA, the CDR3 is TGTGCCAGCTCACCCAATGCCCCGGCAGATACGCAGTATTTT.

This sequence joins TRBV11-3 and TRBJ1-2; D unresolved. Germline values: CDR1 SGHNT, CDR2 YENEEA. V was clipped by 3 bases and J by 4 bases, with 6 bases between them. The CDR3 consists of 12 residues. In DNA form, the CDR3 reads TGTGCCAGCAGCTTGAGTGGCTATGGCTACACCTTC. Translating gives CASSLSGYGYTF.

The gene calls are TRBV30 and TRBJ2-2; a possible D gene is TRBD1 (5 bases). The V end was cut by 0 bases, the J end by 3 bases, with 11 bases between. Germline lookup yields CDR1 GTSNPN and CDR2 SVGIG (reference sequence). The CDR3 covers 15 residues. The CDR3 spells CAWSVLSGYTGELFF. CDR3 DNA sequence: TGTGCCTGGAGTGTACTCTCAGGGTACACCGGGGAGCTGTTTTTT.

This clone was counted a single time. The CDR3, as DNA: TGTGCCAGCAGCTTAGACGAGGGCAATCAGCCCCAGCATTTT. Protein product: CASSLDEGNQPQHF. The chain recombines TRBV7-6 with TRBJ1-5, with no clear D. Germline values: CDR1 SGHVS, CDR2 FNYEAQ. This CDR3 comprises 14 residues. Trimming pared 1 base from V and 2 bases from J, leaving 6 bases between.

The chain carries TRBV28 and TRBJ1-2; D perhaps matches TRBD1 (5 bases). The CDR3 extends over 13 amino acids. Per germline, CDR1 MDHEN and CDR2 SYDVKM. Trimming removed 6 bases from V and 8 bases from J, with 16 bases in between. DNA for the CDR3: TGTGCCAGCAGCCCAGGACACCTGGAAGGCTACACCTTC. Translation: CASSPGHLEGYTF.

This clone was counted only a few times. The genes are TRBV29-1 and TRBJ1-1, with TRBD1 matching over 9 bases. The CDR3 covers 14 residues. V lost 2 bases to trimming and J lost 5 bases; unmatched junction nucleotides: 6. Germline V CDR1 and CDR2: SQVTM, ANQGSEA. The CDR3 sequence is CSVERVTGGTEAFF. CDR3 DNA: TGCAGCGTTGAACGTGTGACAGGGGGGACTGAAGCTTTCTTT.

This chain links TRBV18 with TRBJ1-4, with D possibly TRBD1 on 5 matching bases. This CDR3 comprises 16 residues. Germline loops: CDR1 KGHSH, CDR2 LQKENI. The germline V and J ends were trimmed by 3 bases and 0 bases, with 11 bases remaining between them. CDR3: CASSPTGLTTNEKLFF. CDR3 DNA: TGTGCCAGCTCACCGACGGGACTAACAACTAATGAAAAACTGTTTTTT.

This clone was detected a few times. The gene calls are TRBV28 and TRBJ1-2, with 7 positions matching TRBD1. The CDR3 has 15 amino acids. After removal of 5 bases from V and 4 bases from J, the junction contained 10 bases not matched to a gene. Germline V gene sequence: CDR1 MDHEN, CDR2 SYDVKM. CDR3 sequence reads: CASSRIRQGVYGYTF. CDR3 nucleotides: TGTGCCAGCAGTAGAATAAGACAGGGCGTCTATGGCTACACCTTC.

The chain links TRBV27 to TRBJ2-1, with TRBD2 identical over 7 bases. Germline V CDR1 and CDR2: MNHEY, SMNVEV (reference sequence). This CDR3 has 15 amino acids. Unmatched junction bases numbered 13, after V lost 8 bases and J lost 6 bases. The CDR3 DNA is TGTGCCAGCCTACTACGACTAGCCCAGGGCAATGAGCAGTTCTTC. Translating gives CASLLRLAQGNEQFF.

The J gene is TRBJ2-2, the V gene TRBV2; 7 bases map to TRBD2. CDR3 length equals 15 residues. From germline, CDR1 is SNHLY and CDR2 FYNNEI. Trimming cost V 4 bases and J 6 bases; bases outside gene matches: 8. The DNA of the CDR3 is TGTGCCAGCAGTGGGGGGGGGAGGCGGTCCGGGGAGCTGTTTTTT. This encodes CASSGGGRRSGELFF.

V is TRBV28 and J is TRBJ2-7, with 12 bases aligning to TRBD2. The junction had 6 bases not matched to a gene; V was cut back by 3 bases and J by 0 bases. The germline CDR1 and CDR2 sequences are MDHEN and SYDVKM. This CDR3 spans 17 amino acids. The CDR3 reads CASSFTSGGFSSYEQYF. Here the CDR3 DNA reads TGTGCCAGCAGTTTCACTAGCGGGGGGTTTTCCTCCTACGAGCAGTACTTC.

The rearrangement uses TRBV11-2 and TRBJ2-5; the D gene is possibly TRBD1 (6 bases). The DNA end favors TRBJ2-7, so the J call may be wrong. The CDR3 length is 14 residues. Germline CDR1 SGHAT, CDR2 FQNNGV. Here the CDR3 reads CASSPITGYNEQYF. DNA for the CDR3: TGTGCCAGCAGCCCTATTACAGGGTACAACGAGCAGTACTTC.

The V and J genes are TRBV28 and TRBJ2-1; the match to TRBD1 covers 8 bases. Germline V CDR1 and CDR2: MDHEN, SYDVKM. The CDR3 has 15 residues. Trimming at V came to 5 bases and at J to 7 bases, leaving 10 bases not matched to a gene. The CDR3 nucleotides are TGTGCCAGCAGTCGCACAAACAGGGGGAAAAATGAGCAGTTCTTC. This sequence encodes CASSRTNRGKNEQFF.

The V and J genes are TRBV7-8 and TRBJ2-7; the D gene is possibly TRBD2 (7 bases). Deletions cut 5 bases from V and 4 bases from J, with 18 bases between. From germline, CDR1 is SGHVS and CDR2 FQNEAQ. This CDR3 spans 15 amino acids. CDR3 sequence: CASSINRRGGYEQYF. CDR3 sequence (DNA): TGTGCCAGCAGCATAAACAGGAGGGGGGGATACGAGCAGTACTTC.

The CDR3 nucleotides read TGTGCCAGCAGCCTCCGACAGGGAAGGGGAGAGACCCAGTACTTC. The encoded protein is CASSLRQGRGETQYF. V is TRBV9 and J is TRBJ2-5; 7 bases map to TRBD1. CDR1 SGDLS and CDR2 YYNGEE come from the germline V gene. J gave up 4 bases and V 4 bases, and 10 bases lay outside the gene matches. CDR3 length equals 15 residues.

J is TRBJ2-1 and V is TRBV7-3; 7 positions match TRBD2. Germline CDR1 reads SGHTA; CDR2 reads FQGTGA. This CDR3 is built from 15 residues. The V segment lost 3 bases and the J segment 7 bases; nucleotides outside the gene matches: 9. The CDR3 coding sequence is TGTGCCAGCAGCTTGGGAGGGAGCGGAGGGAATGAGCAGTTCTTC. This encodes CASSLGGSGGNEQFF.

This chain connects TRBV10-3 to TRBJ1-2; possible D gene TRBD1, 5 bases. The V and J ends lost 8 bases and 5 bases respectively, with 18 bases between them. CDR1 and CDR2 from the germline V gene are ENHRY and SYGVKD. This CDR3 region has 14 residues. CDR3 amino acids: CAIPRGGKSYGYTF. DNA for the CDR3: TGTGCCATCCCCCGGGGGGGAAAAAGTTATGGCTACACCTTC.